The 7 T cell receptor beta chains presented below share a single source sample, sequenced in a study of technical replicates of blood from several donors. The repertoire was sequenced with immunoSEQ multiplex PCR; TCRdb's copy has only in-frame clones and lacks some. This sample has roughly 62,000 clones; over 85% occur once, and the top ten carry around 5.1%. The sequenced sample consisted of PBMCs. These receptors all come from a human donor in good health. Some clones in this sample may be carry-over from other donors' samples.

In its sample, this clone was seen once. This sequence joins TRBV11-1 and TRBJ2-1, with TRBD2 matching over 12 bases. With V trimmed by 3 bases and J by 10 bases, 10 bases remained unmatched. This CDR3 has 16 residues. Germline lookup yields CDR1 SGHAT and CDR2 FQDESV (reference sequence). The CDR3 nucleotides read TGTGCCAGCAGCTTGACTAGCGGGAGTATTAATAAGGAGCAGTTCTTC. This codes for CASSLTSGSINKEQFF.

For the CDR3, the DNA is TGTGCCAGCAAGCACCAGCCGGGACTAGGGCCCGGGGAGCTGTTTTTT. Encoded protein: CASKHQPGLGPGELFF. The chain is built from TRBV7-9 and TRBJ2-2; TRBD2 matches at 8 bases. V dropped 7 bases and J dropped 6; count of bases not matched to a gene: 13. CDR1 is SEHNR and CDR2 is FQNEAQ in the germline V gene (reference sequence). The CDR3 length is 16 residues.

The J gene is TRBJ2-7, the V gene TRBV2; TRBD1 is a possible D gene (5 bases). V lost 5 bases and J lost 2, with 10 bases in between. The CDR3 loop spans 13 amino acids. CDR1 SNHLY and CDR2 FYNNEI come from the germline V gene. The CDR3 loop reads CASSPTVAYEQYF. The CDR3 DNA sequence: TGTGCCAGCAGTCCGACAGTGGCCTACGAGCAGTACTTC.

The V gene is TRBV18, the J gene TRBJ2-7, with no clear D. The CDR3 spans 13 residues. Per germline, CDR1 KGHSH and CDR2 LQKENI. V dropped 3 bases and J dropped 3 bases, with 9 bases sitting between them. CDR3 in DNA: TGTGCCAGCTCACCCAACAGATTCTACGAGCAGTACTTC. Its protein product is CASSPNRFYEQYF. The whole variable domain, filled in from reference TRBV18 and TRBJ2-7, reads NAGVMQNPRHLVRRRGQEARLRCSPMKGHSHVYWYRQLPEEGLKFMVYLQKENIIDESGMPKERFSAEFPKEGPSILRIQQVVRGDSAAYFCASSPNRFYEQYFGPGTRLTVT.

The chain links TRBV14 to TRBJ2-3; D is unresolved. Germline V gene data show CDR1 as SGHDN and CDR2 as FVKESK. This CDR3 is 13 amino acids long. Trimming took off 2 bases at V and 6 bases at J, with 9 bases between the two ends. CDR3 nucleotides: TGTGCCAGCAGCCAAATAATGAGGGATACGCAGTATTTT. This translates into CASSQIMRDTQYF.

J is TRBJ1-2 and V is TRBV5-4; 7 bases match TRBD1. V lost 6 bases and J lost 4; bases outside the gene matches: 9. CDR3 length: 14 amino acids. CDR1 and CDR2 from the germline V gene are SGHNT and YYREEE (reference sequence). The CDR3 region has the DNA TGTGCCAGCACCTCCAGGGGGACAACCTATGGCTACACCTTC. It yields the protein CASTSRGTTYGYTF.

This rearrangement joins TRBV2 to TRBJ1-5; a weak D match, TRBD1 (5 bases). Germline V gene data show CDR1 as SNHLY and CDR2 as FYNNEI. Between the trimmed V and J ends, which lost 7 bases and 4 bases, there was a span of 11 bases. This CDR3 has 13 amino acids. CDR3 amino acids: CASTRVENQPQHF. The CDR3 region has the DNA TGTGCCAGCACCAGGGTGGAGAATCAGCCCCAGCATTTT.